This T cell receptor (beta chain) came from a study of vaccination effects on CD4 cells after COVID-19. This clone was picked up one time. The antigen remains unidentified. Sequenced by immunoSEQ multiplex PCR; TCRdb stores in-frame clones only, minus some. The sample holds about 27,000 clones; about four fifths are singletons and the top ten take 1.4%. Germline CDR1 is DFQATT and CDR2 is SNEGSKA (reference sequence). Trimming took 3 bases from V and 3 from J, leaving 8 bases between them. The length of the CDR3 is 12 residues. Within the ViraFEST assay, antigen-specific CD4+ T cells underwent expansion with viral peptide pools prior to sequencing. Around day 10 of culture, CD4+ T cells were separated out. Participants were vaccinated with two doses of either the BNT162b2 or mRNA-1273 vaccine.

This chain joins TRBV20-1 and TRBJ2-5; the D gene is possibly TRBD1 (5 bases). This TCR came from a human donor who received a COVID-19 vaccine. Some clones in this sample may be carry-over from other donors' samples. The sequences come from CD4+ T cells from PBMCs cultured with HCoV-NL63 spike peptides, collected after COVID-19 vaccination. The DNA of the CDR3 is TGCAGTGCTAGTGACAGAGAAGAGACCCAGTACTTC. As protein: CSASDREETQYF.